The present entry profiles one TCR beta chain with its context. The sample originates from a study of blood T cell repertoires in COVID-19. Study context: Samples came from the United States, Italy and Spain, spanning acute and convalescent COVID-19. T cells, B-cell-depleted T cells, or PBMCs supplied cDNA or gDNA.

Original processing methods: Amplification from reference gene primers served as the basis for estimated nucleated cell counts. Measured with immunoSEQ multiplex PCR; TCRdb has only the in-frame clones, and not every one. V and J calls plus clone size are reproduced from that table; the DNA served to infer D and trimming. There are over 85,000 clones in the sample; about 79% occur only once, and 15% to 20% lies in the top ten. The V gene end was trimmed by 5 bases and the J gene end by 1 base; junction bases not matched to a gene: 6. CDR3 size: 15 residues. The germline gives CDR1 SEHNR, CDR2 FQNEAQ (reference sequence).

The V and J genes are TRBV7-9 and TRBJ2-7; 9 bases match TRBD1. The sample taken for sequencing was peripheral blood. The TCR sequence derives from a woman aged 80 or over with active or convalescent COVID-19. CDR3 protein: CASSPRTGDSYEQYF. In DNA form, the CDR3 reads TGTGCCAGCAGCCCACGGACAGGGGATTCCTACGAGCAGTACTTC.